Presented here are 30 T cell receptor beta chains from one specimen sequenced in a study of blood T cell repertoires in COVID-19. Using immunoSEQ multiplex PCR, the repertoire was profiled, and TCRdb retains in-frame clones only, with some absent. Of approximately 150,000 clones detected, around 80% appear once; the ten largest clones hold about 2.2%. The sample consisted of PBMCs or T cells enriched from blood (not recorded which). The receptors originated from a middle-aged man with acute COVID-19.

CDR3 in DNA: TGTGCCAGCAGCTTGACCCCGACCCGGGGAGAAAAACTGTTTTTT. Translated: CASSLTPTRGEKLFF. J is TRBJ1-4 and V is TRBV5-4, with unresolved D. CDR3 length: 15 residues. Germline V gene sequence: CDR1 SGHNT, CDR2 YYREEE (reference sequence). Trimming stripped 1 base from V and 8 bases from J, with 15 bases between.

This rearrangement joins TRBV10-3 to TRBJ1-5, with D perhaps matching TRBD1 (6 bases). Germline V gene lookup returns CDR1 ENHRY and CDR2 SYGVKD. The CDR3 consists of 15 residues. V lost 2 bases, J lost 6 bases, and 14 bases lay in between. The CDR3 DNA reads TGTGCCATCAGTGAGATGGAAGGGGGTGGTCAGCCCCAGCATTTT. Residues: CAISEMEGGGQPQHF.

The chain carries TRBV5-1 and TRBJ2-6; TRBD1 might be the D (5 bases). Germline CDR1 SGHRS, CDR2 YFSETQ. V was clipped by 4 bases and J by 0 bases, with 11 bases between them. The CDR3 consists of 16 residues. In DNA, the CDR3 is TGCGCCAGCAGCCCTTTGCAGGGCTCTGGGGCCAACGTCCTGACTTTC. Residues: CASSPLQGSGANVLTF. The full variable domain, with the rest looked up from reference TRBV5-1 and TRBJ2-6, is KAGVTQTPRYLIKTRGQQVTLSCSPISGHRSVSWYQQTPGQGLQFLFEYFSETQRNKGNFPGRFSGRQFSNSRSEMNVSTLELGDSALYLCASSPLQGSGANVLTFGAGSRLTVL.

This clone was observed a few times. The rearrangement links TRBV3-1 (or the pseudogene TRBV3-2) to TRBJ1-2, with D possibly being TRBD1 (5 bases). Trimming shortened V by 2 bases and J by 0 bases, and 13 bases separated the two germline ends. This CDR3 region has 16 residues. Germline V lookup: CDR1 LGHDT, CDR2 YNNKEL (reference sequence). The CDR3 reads CASSQTGSSANYGYTF. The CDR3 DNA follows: TGTGCCAGCAGCCAAACAGGATCCTCAGCTAACTATGGCTACACCTTC.

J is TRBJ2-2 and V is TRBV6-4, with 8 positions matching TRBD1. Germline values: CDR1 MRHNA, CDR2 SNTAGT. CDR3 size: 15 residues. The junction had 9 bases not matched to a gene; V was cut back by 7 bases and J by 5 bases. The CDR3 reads CASTGAGGETGELFF. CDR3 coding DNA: TGTGCCAGCACTGGGGCAGGGGGCGAGACCGGGGAGCTGTTTTTT.

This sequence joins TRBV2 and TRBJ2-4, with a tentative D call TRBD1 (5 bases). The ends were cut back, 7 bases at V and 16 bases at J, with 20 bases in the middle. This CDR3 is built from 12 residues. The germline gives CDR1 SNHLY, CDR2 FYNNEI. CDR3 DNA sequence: TGTGCCAGCAACCCCTGGGGCGGTCCCCGTTACTTC. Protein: CASNPWGGPRYF.

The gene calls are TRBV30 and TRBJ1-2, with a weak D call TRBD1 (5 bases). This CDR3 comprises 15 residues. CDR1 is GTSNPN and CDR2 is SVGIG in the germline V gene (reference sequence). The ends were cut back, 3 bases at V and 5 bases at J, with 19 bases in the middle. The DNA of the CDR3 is TGTGCCTGGAGCAGACCAAGCGACAGCTTTTATGGCTACACCTTC. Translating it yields CAWSRPSDSFYGYTF.

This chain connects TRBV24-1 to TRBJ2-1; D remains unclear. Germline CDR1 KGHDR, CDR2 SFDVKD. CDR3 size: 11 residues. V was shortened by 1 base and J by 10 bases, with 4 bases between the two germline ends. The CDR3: CATSDFLEQFF. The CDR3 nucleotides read TGTGCCACCAGTGATTTCTTGGAGCAGTTCTTC.

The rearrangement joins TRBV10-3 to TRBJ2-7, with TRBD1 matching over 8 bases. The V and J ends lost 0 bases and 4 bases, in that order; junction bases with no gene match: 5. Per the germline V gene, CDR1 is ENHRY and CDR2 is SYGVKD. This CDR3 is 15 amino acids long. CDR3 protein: CAISESGQGGYEQYF. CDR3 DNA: TGTGCCATCAGTGAGTCAGGACAGGGAGGATACGAGCAGTACTTC.

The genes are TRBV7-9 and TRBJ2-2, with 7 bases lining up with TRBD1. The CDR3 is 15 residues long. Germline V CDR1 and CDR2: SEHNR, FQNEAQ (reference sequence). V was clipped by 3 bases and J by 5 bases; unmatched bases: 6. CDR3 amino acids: CASSFQTGSTGELFF. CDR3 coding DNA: TGTGCCAGCAGCTTCCAGACAGGGTCGACCGGGGAGCTGTTTTTT.

In nucleotides, the CDR3 is TGTGCCAGCAGTCAACAGGGCATCTCTGGAAACACCATATATTTT. Amino acids: CASSQQGISGNTIYF. This rearrangement joins TRBV2 to TRBJ1-3; D possibly corresponds to TRBD1 (6 bases). The CDR3 loop spans 15 amino acids. In germline, CDR1 is SNHLY, CDR2 FYNNEI. V was trimmed by 5 bases and J by 0 bases, leaving 11 bases between them.

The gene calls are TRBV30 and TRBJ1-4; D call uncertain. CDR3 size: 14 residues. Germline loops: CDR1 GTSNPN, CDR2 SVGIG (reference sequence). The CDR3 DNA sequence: TGTGCTCCGACTCCGGTACCAACTAATGAAAAACTGTTTTTT. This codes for CAPTPVPTNEKLFF.

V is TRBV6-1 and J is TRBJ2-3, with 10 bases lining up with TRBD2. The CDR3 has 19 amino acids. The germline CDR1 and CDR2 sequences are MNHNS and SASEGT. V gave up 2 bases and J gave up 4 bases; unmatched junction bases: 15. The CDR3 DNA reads TGTGCCAGCAGTGAAAGGGATCGGGCTAGCGGGAGTTGGGCAGATACGCAGTATTTT. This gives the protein CASSERDRASGSWADTQYF.

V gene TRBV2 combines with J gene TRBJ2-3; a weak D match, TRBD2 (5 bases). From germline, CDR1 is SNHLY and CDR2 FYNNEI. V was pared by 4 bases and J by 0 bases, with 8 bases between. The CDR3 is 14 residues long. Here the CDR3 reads CASSGGLSTDTQYF. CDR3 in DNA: TGTGCCAGCAGTGGAGGGCTTAGCACAGATACGCAGTATTTT.

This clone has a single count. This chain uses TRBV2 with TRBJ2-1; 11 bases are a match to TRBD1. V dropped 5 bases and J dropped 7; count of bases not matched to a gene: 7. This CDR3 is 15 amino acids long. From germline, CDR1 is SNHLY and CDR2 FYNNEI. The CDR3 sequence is CASSLGQGGANEQFF. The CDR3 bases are TGTGCCAGCAGTCTGGGACAGGGGGGTGCGAATGAGCAGTTCTTC.

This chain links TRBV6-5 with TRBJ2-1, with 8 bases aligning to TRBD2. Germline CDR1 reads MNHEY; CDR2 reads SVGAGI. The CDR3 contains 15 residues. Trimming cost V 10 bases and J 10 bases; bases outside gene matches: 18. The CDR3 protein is CAISSAGGPDGEQFF. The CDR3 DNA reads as TGTGCCATCTCGTCCGCGGGGGGCCCGGATGGGGAGCAGTTCTTC.

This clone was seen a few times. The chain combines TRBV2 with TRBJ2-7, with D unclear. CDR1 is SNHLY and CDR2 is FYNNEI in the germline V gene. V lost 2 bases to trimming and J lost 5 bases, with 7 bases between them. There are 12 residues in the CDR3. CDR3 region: CASSETGDEQYF. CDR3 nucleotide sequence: TGTGCCAGCAGTGAAACCGGTGACGAGCAGTACTTC.

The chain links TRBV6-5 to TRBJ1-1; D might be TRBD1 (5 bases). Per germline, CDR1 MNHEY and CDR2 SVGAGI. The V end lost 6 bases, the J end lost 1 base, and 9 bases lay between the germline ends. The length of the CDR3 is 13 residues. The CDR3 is CASSRTQNTEAFF. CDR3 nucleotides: TGTGCCAGCAGCAGGACACAGAACACTGAAGCTTTCTTT.

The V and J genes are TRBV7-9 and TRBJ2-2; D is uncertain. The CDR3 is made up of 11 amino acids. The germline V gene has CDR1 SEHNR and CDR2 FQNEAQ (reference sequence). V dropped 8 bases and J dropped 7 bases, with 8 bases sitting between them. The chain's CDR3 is CASPADGELFF. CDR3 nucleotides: TGTGCCAGCCCCGCGGACGGGGAGCTGTTTTTT.

Written as DNA, the CDR3 is TGTGCCAGCAGCCCCACGGGACAGGTTAGGGGAGATACGCAGTATTTT. Amino acids: CASSPTGQVRGDTQYF. The chain is built from TRBV9 and TRBJ2-3; 8 nucleotides align to TRBD1. The CDR3 spans 16 residues. Unmatched junction bases numbered 12, after V lost 4 bases and J lost 5 bases. Germline V gene data show CDR1 as SGDLS and CDR2 as YYNGEE.

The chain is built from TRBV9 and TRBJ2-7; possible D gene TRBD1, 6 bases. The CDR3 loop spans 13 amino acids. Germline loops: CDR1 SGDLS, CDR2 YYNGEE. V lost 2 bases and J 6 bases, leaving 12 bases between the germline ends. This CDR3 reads CASSVETGSEQYF. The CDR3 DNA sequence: TGTGCCAGCAGCGTCGAAACAGGGTCCGAGCAGTACTTC.

The CDR3 DNA follows: TGTGCCAGCAGCTCCACGGACAGCGGGGGTACTGAAGCTTTCTTT. Translation gives CASSSTDSGGTEAFF. The genes are TRBV11-3 and TRBJ1-1; tentatively, D is TRBD1 (6 bases). Germline-derived CDR1 and CDR2 are SGHNT and YENEEA. This CDR3 has 15 residues. V gave up 4 bases and J gave up 5 bases, with 17 bases separating them.

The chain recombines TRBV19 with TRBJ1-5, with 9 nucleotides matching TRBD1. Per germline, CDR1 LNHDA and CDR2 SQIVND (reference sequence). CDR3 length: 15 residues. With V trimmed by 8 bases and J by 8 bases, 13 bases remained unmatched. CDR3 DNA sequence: TGTGCCAGTTCCTCGGGGGACAGGGAGGAAGAGCCCCAGCATTTT. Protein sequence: CASSSGDREEEPQHF.

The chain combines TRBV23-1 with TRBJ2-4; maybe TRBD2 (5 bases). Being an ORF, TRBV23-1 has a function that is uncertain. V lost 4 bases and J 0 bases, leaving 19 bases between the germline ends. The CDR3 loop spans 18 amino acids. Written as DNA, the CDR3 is TGCGCCAGCAGTCTACAGCGACACCGGGAACTAGCCAAAAACATTCAGTACTTC. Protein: CASSLQRHRELAKNIQYF.

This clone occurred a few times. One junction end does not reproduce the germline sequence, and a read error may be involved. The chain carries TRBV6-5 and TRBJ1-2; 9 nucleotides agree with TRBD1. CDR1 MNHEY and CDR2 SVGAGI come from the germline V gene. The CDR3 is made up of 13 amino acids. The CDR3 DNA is TGTGCCAGCGGTTACAGGGGGCGAAGAGGCTACACCTTC. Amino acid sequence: CASGYRGRRGYTF.

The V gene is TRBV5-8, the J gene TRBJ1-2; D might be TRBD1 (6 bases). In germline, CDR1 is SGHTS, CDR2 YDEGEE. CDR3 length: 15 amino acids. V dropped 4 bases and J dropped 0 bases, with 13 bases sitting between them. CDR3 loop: CASSVRQATNYGYTF. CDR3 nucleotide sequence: TGTGCCAGCAGCGTCAGACAGGCGACTAACTATGGCTACACCTTC.

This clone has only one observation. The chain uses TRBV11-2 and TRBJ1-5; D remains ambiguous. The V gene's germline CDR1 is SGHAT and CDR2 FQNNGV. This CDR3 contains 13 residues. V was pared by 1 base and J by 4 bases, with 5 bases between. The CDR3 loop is CASSLAPNQPQHF. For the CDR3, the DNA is TGTGCCAGCAGCTTAGCCCCTAATCAGCCCCAGCATTTT.

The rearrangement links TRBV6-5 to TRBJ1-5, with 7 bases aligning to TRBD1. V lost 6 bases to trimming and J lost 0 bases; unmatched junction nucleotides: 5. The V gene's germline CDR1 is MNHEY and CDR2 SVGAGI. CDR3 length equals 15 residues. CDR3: CASRMGQYSNQPQHF. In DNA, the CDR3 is TGTGCCAGCAGGATGGGACAGTATAGCAATCAGCCCCAGCATTTT.

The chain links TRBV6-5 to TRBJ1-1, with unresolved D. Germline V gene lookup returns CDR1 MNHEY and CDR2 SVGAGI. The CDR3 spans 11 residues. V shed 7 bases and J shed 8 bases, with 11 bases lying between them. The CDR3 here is CASNYQGEAFF. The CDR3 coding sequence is TGTGCCAGCAACTACCAAGGCGAAGCTTTCTTT.

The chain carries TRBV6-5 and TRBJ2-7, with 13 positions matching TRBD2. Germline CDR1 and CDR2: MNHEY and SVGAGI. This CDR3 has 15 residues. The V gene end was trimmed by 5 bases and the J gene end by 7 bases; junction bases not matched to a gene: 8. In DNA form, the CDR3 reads TGTGCCAGCAGTCGGACTAGCGGGAGACTCTGGGAGCAGTACTTC. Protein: CASSRTSGRLWEQYF.